This T cell receptor beta chain was sequenced for a study of cytomegalovirus exposure and HLA in healthy donors listed by TCRdb under 2017. As for the study more broadly: According to an earlier analysis of a few hundred of the donors, about 179 million T cells yielded over 90 million unique TCR beta sequences and 276 Gb of sequence data. Several DR-DQ haplotypes were treated as single units for association and clustering because of strong linkage in the cohort. An earlier analysis of around 540 of the donors applied high-throughput TCR beta sequencing to assess whether each TCR beta V gene segment acted as functional or pseudogenic. An early release that covered about 600 HLA-typed donors contained around 330 gigabases of sequencing data and around 85 million unique TCR sequences. In addition to the first cohort of hundreds of subjects, a separate validation cohort of 130 or so different subjects was used. Using immunosequencing, the study profiled T cell repertoires from 550 to 750 subjects and related those repertoires to cytomegalovirus serostatus. In the later analysis, no new phenotypic data were used to find candidate immune exposures; instead, reliance was placed on TCR beta sequences and their occurrence across donors. On average, around 240,000 unique TCR beta nucleotide sequences were sequenced per donor among several hundred genotyped donors of the cohort, with roughly a sixth of those sequences being non-productive. All discovery cohort repertoires had been generated using a single sequencing platform. A later analysis re-examined previously published TCR beta repertoires from more than 600 donors and added high-resolution HLA genotyping to investigate patterns of TCR occurrence. The number of typed donors differed by locus: about 620-630 for A, B, C, DRB1 and DQB1; 500 to 550 for DQA1; 606 for DPA1; and around 450 for DPB1. In a later genetic analysis, genome-wide SNP genotypes for about 65% of the roughly 700 donors were used, and that subset was treated as a discovery cohort. HLA typing covered class I and class II loci at four-digit resolution. Donor age, sex, ethnicity and CMV serostatus were collected together with the repertoire data. The genetic ancestry cluster associated with self-reported Caucasian donors included around four fifths of the roughly 410 genotyped donors. To predict cytomegalovirus infection status, the study brought together high-throughput TCR immunosequencing, statistical association of individual TCRs with disease status, and machine learning. The study was designed to test whether signatures of past pathogen exposure could be identified by cataloging public T cell receptors.

V trim: 0 bases; J trim: 4 bases; unmatched bases: 7. The CDR3 contains 18 residues, cysteine and phenylalanine counted. Only CDR3 DNA remains: 54 bases, in frame from the first base. The germline V gene gives CDR1 as SGHRS and CDR2 as YFSETQ. The investigation overall reported the following: Some IMGT-functional V segments, including TRBV6-2 and TRBV6-3, could not be distinguished by the 87-base-pair reads and were therefore excluded. In this cohort, only TCR beta chains were sequenced, and detectable features were limited by the absence of alpha or paired-chain data. According to a later analysis, parvovirus B19, influenza, CMV and Epstein-Barr virus appeared linked to several top co-occurrence clusters. Because HLA typing was unavailable for some donors at each locus, only the typed subset was used in association tests. According to a later analysis, TCR association rates differed among HLA loci, with DRB1 alleles showing the most associated TCRs and HLA-C alleles showing the fewest. CMV serostatus was the only immune exposure information available for the cohort. Three of the identified cytomegalovirus-associated TCR beta chains were confirmed in vitro to be specific for cytomegalovirus antigens. Linkage disequilibrium might explain the correlated functional status among segregating V segments, but an unknown experimental factor could not be excluded. A further reported finding was that TCR beta sequences accurately predicted the HLA-A and HLA-B alleles for most subjects in the first cohort. Because counts were too low, 15 to 20 rarely observed V segments, including chromosome 9 orphons, were excluded from the earlier analysis of some 590 of the donors. When HLA alleles, especially DR and DQ, strongly co-occurred, TCR associations were difficult to assign to individual alleles. In a later analysis, HLA-associated TCR beta chains were found to be more clonally expanded and to have lower generation probabilities than equally common non-associated chains. In an earlier analysis of 587 of the donors, most TCR beta V segments appeared in productive rearrangements about 87% or about 30% of the time, broadly matching IMGT annotations. The sequencing pipeline was judged likely to have produced a cluster of highly shared sequence variants as a technical artifact. Most CMV-associated TCR beta chains appeared to be HLA-restricted in a later analysis, and the HLA associations seemed to be driven largely by CMV exposure. A later analysis associated about 17,000 TCR beta sequences with specific HLA alleles at a false discovery rate of 0.05. A later genetic analysis associated a missense DCLRE1C variant with V-gene and J-gene trimming of TCR beta chains, and an independent cohort replicated the association. According to a later genetic analysis, donors in an Asian-associated ancestry cluster had fewer N-insertions in productive TCRs than the approximately 650-donor mean. While some public TCRs were present in many individuals, most TCR sequences turned up only very rarely across donors. The presence/absence analyses assumed that sequencing depth was roughly uniform across donors, and that assumption may not be true. In both the original and validation cohorts, the classifier was reported to diagnose cytomegalovirus status with high specificity and sensitivity. A total of fewer than 200 TCR beta chains were listed by the study as associated with cytomegalovirus. The authors suggested that the approach could potentially be extended to other disease states and immunological phenotypes.

Worth noting for this clone: Its antigen remains undetermined. No much larger clonotype is one base removed from it; base qualities were not supplied.

Preparation of the library involved the immunoSEQ multiplex PCR assay. The multiplex PCR relied on a mix of 60 forward primers for TCR Vbeta segments and 13 reverse primers for TCR Jbeta segments. Amplification of the CDR3 region of rearranged TCR beta genes was performed with a multiplex PCR assay on genomic DNA. Amplified TCR beta libraries were sequenced as 87-base-pair reads on the Illumina HiSeq System. For the original study's pipeline: Across the 670 or so repertoires, a later analysis counted tens of millions of unique TCR beta chains, about 10 million of which were shared by at least two donors. Raw reads were error-corrected and collapsed into unique sequences by a nearest-neighbor algorithm in which closely related sequences were merged to remove PCR and sequencing errors. CDR3 sequences were aligned to IMGT reference sequences to assign V, D and J gene segments. For a sequence to be retained, a match of at least six nucleotides was required to both a V gene segment and a J gene segment. Rearrangements were classified as productive when the CDR3 lacked stop codons and remained in frame with V and J, and all other rearrangements were classified as non-productive. CDR3 was defined by IMGT convention, running from the second conserved V-encoded cysteine to the conserved J-encoded phenylalanine. The earlier analysis of about 590 of the donors excluded sequences that lacked an unambiguous match to a single V gene segment. An earlier analysis of 587 of the donors called V segments functional above 56.7% productive rearrangements and segregating when the between-donor standard deviation exceeded 5%. A statistical classification framework was built for diagnosing cytomegalovirus status from the catalog of TCR beta chain sequences. V and J gene assignment, in a later analysis, came from comparing TCR nucleotide sequences with IMGT/GENE-DB human TR gene sequences. The TCRdist pipeline was used in a later analysis to assign CDR3 sequences and most-parsimonious VDJ recombination scenarios. A later analysis defined each TCR beta chain by its CDR3 amino acid sequence plus V-gene family, and excluded reads lacking a unique V-gene family. In a later analysis, nearly 600 highly shared, low-generation-probability nucleotide sequences were removed to address suspected cross-contamination and a sequencing artifact. A later analysis calculated a clonal expansion index for each public chain from normalized within-repertoire ranks of inferred template counts. In a later analysis, generation probabilities were computed with a VDJ recombination model fitted to out-of-frame rearrangements, and the resulting probabilities were checked against IGoR. A later analysis scored TCR-TCR, TCR-HLA and TCR-CMV co-occurrence with hypergeometric tests, applying a repertoire-size bias correction to TCR pairs. In a later analysis, false discovery rates were estimated by permuting HLA or CMV assignments 20 times. In a later analysis, co-occurring TCRs were grouped using DBSCAN, with TCRdist sequence similarity added in when clustering inside HLA-allele-positive subsets. Repertoires with fewer than 30,000 or more than 120,000 public chains, plus five repertoires with anomalous nucleotide sharing, were excluded from co-occurrence clustering. TCRdb's version of the immuneACCESS table is confined to in-frame rearrangements and falls short of the full clone set. An unresolved V gene accounts for under half of the shortfall where checked; the remainder is of unknown origin. Clone size and the V and J calls come from that table; the DNA yielded D and trimming. The sample table contains some 150,000 clones; only one count was recorded for approximately 88% of them. 0.8% to 1% of the sample belongs to the ten largest clones.

The cohort consisted of 600 or so healthy bone marrow donors. All cohort members were sampled while nominally healthy, although unrecorded immune exposures were likely present. The donor was CMV seronegative and belonged to the group of 352 seronegative cohort members. A peripheral blood sample was provided by each donor, and peripheral blood mononuclear cells were used for TCR beta sequencing. Genomic DNA was extracted from the blood cell samples with the Qiagen DNeasy Blood Extraction Kit. This receptor was obtained from a woman aged 30 to 39 in good health and CMV-seronegative. Sequences were obtained from PBMCs. The rearranged segments are TRBV5-1 and TRBJ2-3; 14 bases in between match TRBD2. The CDR3 reads CASSLVGTSGSSADTQYF. DNA sequence: TGCGCCAGCAGCTTGGTGGGGACTAGCGGGAGTTCGGCAGATACGCAGTATTTT.